This T cell receptor beta chain appears in the sequencing data of a study of blood T cell repertoires in COVID-19. V was pared by 4 bases and J by 1 base, with 7 bases of the junction left unmatched. CDR3 length: 16 amino acids. CDR1 SGHRS and CDR2 YFSETQ come from the germline V gene. Clones were read by immunoSEQ multiplex PCR, and TCRdb kept only the in-frame ones, dropping some. The sample includes 230,000 or so clones, about 86% of them seen just once. Sequences were obtained from peripheral blood. The J gene is TRBJ1-1, the V gene TRBV5-1, with 10 positions matching TRBD1. The source of this sequence is a middle-aged man with active or convalescent COVID-19. CDR3 bases: TGCGCCAGCAGCACAGGGACAGGGGTTGGGAACACTGAAGCTTTCTTT. Its translation: CASSTGTGVGNTEAFF.